This record looks at one T cell receptor (beta chain) sequence and its context. This entry comes from a study of blood T cell repertoires in COVID-19. The CDR3 covers 15 residues. V was clipped by 2 bases and J by 5 bases, with 13 bases between them. CDR1 ENHRY and CDR2 SYGVKD come from the germline V gene. Only in-frame clones appear in the TCRdb table, and some are missing; sequencing was by immunoSEQ multiplex PCR. This sample has approximately 210,000 clones, with about four fifths found just once. The sequencing sample was made of PBMCs or T cells enriched from blood (not recorded which). The gene calls are TRBV10-3 and TRBJ2-1; the D gene is possibly TRBD1 (5 bases). This clonotype originated in a woman in her sixties who had recovered from COVID-19. CDR3 sequence (DNA): TGTGCCATCAGTGAGCATGGGGCCGGTCACAATGAGCAGTTCTTC. Its translation is CAISEHGAGHNEQFF.